A selection of T cell receptor beta chains follows, all from one sample in a study of T cells in Graves' hyperthyroidism and ophthalmopathy. Each CDR3 protein is one row after TCRdb ran MiXCR on the multiplex PCR reads. The sample contains under 650,000 distinct CDR3 sequences, 15% to 20% of which appear only once. Input material: blood. Source of these receptors: a woman aged 30 to 39 with Graves' hyperthyroidism. CDR3s include the opening cysteine and the closing phenylalanine or tryptophan. D genes are given only for firm matches. Rows may omit the clone size; those that give it use once, few, many or a size class.

j_call,clone_size,v_call,d_call,cdr3_nt,cdr3_aa
TRBJ2-7,-,TRBV10-1,-,TGCGCCAGCAGTGATTCGGGGGCGCCCTACGAGCAGTACTTC,CASSDSGAPYEQYF
TRBJ1-1,many,TRBV20-1,-,TGCAGTGCTAGCCGGACGAACACTGAAGCTTTCTTT,CSASRTNTEAFF
TRBJ2-7,many,TRBV29-1,TRBD1,TGCAGCGTGGAAGGACAGGGTCGGTACGAGCAGTACTTC,CSVEGQGRYEQYF
TRBJ1-4,-,TRBV5-4,-,TGTGCCAGCAGCTTCAAGTCGAATGAAAAACTGTTTTTT,CASSFKSNEKLFF
TRBJ1-1,-,TRBV5-4,-,TGTGCCAGCAGTTCTACAGGGTTGCAAGCTTTCTTT,CASSSTGLQAFF
TRBJ2-1,many,TRBV27,-,TGTGCCAGCAGTTTAAGCGGTTCGGCCGGGGGATCCTACAATGAGCAGTTCTTC,CASSLSGSAGGSYNEQFF
TRBJ2-1,many,TRBV7-9,TRBD2,TGTGCCAGCAGCTTAGTCCTAGCGGGAAGCAATGAGCAGTTCTTC,CASSLVLAGSNEQFF
TRBJ2-3,-,TRBV4-2,-,TGTGCCAGCAGCCAAGAAAGTGTGGGCCGCACAGATACGCAGTATTTT,CASSQESVGRTDTQYF
TRBJ2-3,many,TRBV20-1,TRBD2,TGCAGTGCTAGAGTGAAGCGGGAAACGCTTAGGTTCACAGATACGCAGTATTTT,CSARVKRETLRFTDTQYF
TRBJ1-1,medium-sized,TRBV13,-,TGTGCCAGCAGCGGTGAACAGAACACTGAAGCTTTCTTT,CASSGEQNTEAFF
TRBJ2-7,-,TRBV7-8,-,TGTGCCAGCAGTTCAGGGAGGGGGGGTTTGGGCGAGCAGTACTTC,CASSSGRGGLGEQYF
TRBJ2-7,many,TRBV6-6,TRBD2,TGTGCCAGCAGTTACCCCCGTAGCGGGAGTGGTCACGAGCAGTACTTC,CASSYPRSGSGHEQYF